This TCR beta chain originates from a study of shared clonotypes between healthy human individuals. CDR3 length equals 13 residues. With 4 bases removed from V and 7 bases from J, the gap between germline ends came to 11 bases. The germline gives CDR1 SGHAT, CDR2 FQNNGV. Across several immunoSEQ plates, the genomic DNA of each subset was split evenly. Assay used: immunoSEQ multiplex PCR; TCRdb lists only in-frame clones, some missing. The sample has a few hundred thousand clones; more than 95% are singletons. J is TRBJ2-1 and V is TRBV11-2; no clear D gene. The material sequenced was naive CD4+ T cells sorted from blood. Specified subset: CD45RA+ positively selected. This receptor was identified in a woman aged 25 to 39 in good health. CDR3 amino acids: CASSSLYTNEQFF. The CDR3 DNA reads TGTGCCAGCAGCTCCCTCTACACTAATGAGCAGTTCTTC.